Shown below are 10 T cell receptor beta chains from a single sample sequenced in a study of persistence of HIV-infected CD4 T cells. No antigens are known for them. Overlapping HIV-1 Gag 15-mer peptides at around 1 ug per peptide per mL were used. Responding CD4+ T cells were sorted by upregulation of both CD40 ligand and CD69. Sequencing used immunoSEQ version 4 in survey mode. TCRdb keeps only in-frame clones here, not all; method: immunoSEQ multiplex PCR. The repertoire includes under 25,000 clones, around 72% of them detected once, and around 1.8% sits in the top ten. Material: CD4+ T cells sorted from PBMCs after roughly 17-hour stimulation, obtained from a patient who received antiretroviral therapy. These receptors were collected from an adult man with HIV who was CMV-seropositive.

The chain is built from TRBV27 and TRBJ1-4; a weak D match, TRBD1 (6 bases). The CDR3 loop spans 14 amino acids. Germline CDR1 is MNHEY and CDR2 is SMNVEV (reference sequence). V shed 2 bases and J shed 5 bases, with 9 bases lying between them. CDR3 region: CASSLRGLNEKLFF. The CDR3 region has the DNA TGTGCCAGCAGTTTACGGGGGCTCAATGAAAAACTGTTTTTT. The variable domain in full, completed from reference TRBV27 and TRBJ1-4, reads EAQVTQNPRYLITVTGKKLTVTCSQNMNHEYMSWYRQDPGLGLRQIYYSMNVEVTDKGDVPEGYKVSRKEKRNFPLILESPSPNQTSLYFCASSLRGLNEKLFFGSGTQLSVL.

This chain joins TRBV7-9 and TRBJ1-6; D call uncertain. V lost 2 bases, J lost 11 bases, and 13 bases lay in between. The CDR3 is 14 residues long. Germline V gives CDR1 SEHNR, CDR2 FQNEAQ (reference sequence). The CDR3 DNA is TGTGCCAGCAGCTTATCTCGGGAATTGGCACCCCTCCACTTT. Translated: CASSLSRELAPLHF.

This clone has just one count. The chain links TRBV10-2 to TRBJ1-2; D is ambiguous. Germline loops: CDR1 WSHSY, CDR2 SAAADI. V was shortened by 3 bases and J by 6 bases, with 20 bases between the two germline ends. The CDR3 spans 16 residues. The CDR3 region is CASSDGSLTSSNGYTF. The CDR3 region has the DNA TGCGCCAGCAGTGATGGGAGCCTGACGTCATCGAATGGCTACACCTTC.

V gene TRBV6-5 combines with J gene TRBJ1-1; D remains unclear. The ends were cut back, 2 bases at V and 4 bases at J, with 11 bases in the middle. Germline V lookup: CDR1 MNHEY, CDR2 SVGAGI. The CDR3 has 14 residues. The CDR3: CASSYRRESTEAFF. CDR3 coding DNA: TGTGCCAGCAGTTACCGGCGAGAGAGCACTGAAGCTTTCTTT.

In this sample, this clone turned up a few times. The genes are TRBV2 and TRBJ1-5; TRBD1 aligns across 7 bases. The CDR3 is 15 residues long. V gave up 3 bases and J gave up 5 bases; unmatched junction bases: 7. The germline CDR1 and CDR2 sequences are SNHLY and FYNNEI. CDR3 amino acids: CASSDGDRFYQPQHF. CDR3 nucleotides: TGTGCCAGCAGTGACGGGGACAGATTTTATCAGCCCCAGCATTTT.

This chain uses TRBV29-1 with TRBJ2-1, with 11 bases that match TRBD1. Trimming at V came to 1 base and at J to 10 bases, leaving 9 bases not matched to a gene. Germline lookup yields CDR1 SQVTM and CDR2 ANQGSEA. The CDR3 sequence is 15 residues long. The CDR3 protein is CSVEGLSGQGAEQFF. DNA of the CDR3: TGCAGCGTTGAAGGATTGTCCGGACAGGGGGCCGAGCAGTTCTTC.

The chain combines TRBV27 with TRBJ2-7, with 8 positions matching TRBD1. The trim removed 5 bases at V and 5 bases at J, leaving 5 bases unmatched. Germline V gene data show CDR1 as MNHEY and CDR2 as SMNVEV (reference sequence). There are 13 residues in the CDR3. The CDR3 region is CASSLDRGHEQYF. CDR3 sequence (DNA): TGTGCCAGCAGTCTCGACAGGGGCCACGAGCAGTACTTC.

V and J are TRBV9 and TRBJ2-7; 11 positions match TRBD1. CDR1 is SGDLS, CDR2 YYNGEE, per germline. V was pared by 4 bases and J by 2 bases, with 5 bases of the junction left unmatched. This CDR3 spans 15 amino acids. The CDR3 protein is CASSLGQGATYEQYF. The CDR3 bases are TGTGCCAGCAGCCTCGGACAGGGGGCGACCTACGAGCAGTACTTC.

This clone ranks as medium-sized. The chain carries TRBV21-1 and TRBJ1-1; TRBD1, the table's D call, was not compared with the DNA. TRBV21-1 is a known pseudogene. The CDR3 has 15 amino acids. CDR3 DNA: TGTGCCAGCACCCGGACAGGGGGGACGGGCACTGAAGCTTTCTTT. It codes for CASTRTGGTGTEAFF.

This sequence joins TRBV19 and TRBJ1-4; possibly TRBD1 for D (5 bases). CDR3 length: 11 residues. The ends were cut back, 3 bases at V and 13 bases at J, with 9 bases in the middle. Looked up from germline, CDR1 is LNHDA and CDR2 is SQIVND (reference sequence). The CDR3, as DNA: TGTGCCAGTAGTATCGACAGAAGACTGTTTTTT. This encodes CASSIDRRLFF. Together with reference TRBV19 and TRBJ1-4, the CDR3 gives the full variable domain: DGGITQSPKYLFRKEGQNVTLSCEQNLNHDAMYWYRQDPGQGLRLIYYSQIVNDFQKGDIAEGYSVSREKKESFPLTVTSAQKNPTAFYLCASSIDRRLFFGSGTQLSVL.